This T cell receptor (beta chain) was documented in a study of blood T cells in healthy people across ages. On this clonotype: Its antigen is as yet unknown.

Primed by a sample-barcoded 5' primer and a J-beta primer mix, a second PCR proceeded for 7 to 11 cycles. TCRdb reprocessed the 5' RACE reads via MiXCR and lists one record per CDR3 protein. The sample carries around 940,000 distinct CDR3 sequences, roughly half recorded once. CDR1 is MNHEY, CDR2 SVGEGT, per germline. V lost 6 bases to trimming and J lost 2 bases, with 11 bases between them. The CDR3 contains 15 residues. Whole-study results and caveats: Those diversity estimates obtained from one million T cells were thought to be underestimates. Diversity was higher, and naive CD4+ cells more numerous, in long-lived donors than in aged donors.

The sequenced sample was blood. The TCR was taken from a woman aged 60-75 years in good health. This sequence joins TRBV6-2 or TRBV6-3 and TRBJ2-6; D is unclear. CDR3 residues: CASRPVGTGANVLTF. CDR3 nucleotide sequence: TGTGCCAGCAGACCCGTGGGGACTGGGGCCAACGTCCTGACTTTC.